This T cell receptor beta chain is drawn from a study of identical twins (TCRdb year 2016). With regard to the full study: TCR alpha and beta repertoires from monozygotic twins, unrelated adults of various ages and cord blood were deep-sequenced to test whether fetal clonotypes persist. To rule out contamination, the twin experiments were replicated at different times with different library preparation protocols.

Findings and caveats that apply to the study as a whole: Zero-insertion analyses could be partly confounded by invariant T cells such as MAIT and iNKT, though diverse VJ usage argued against such confounding for most clonotypes. Because the same donors could not be followed over many years, the conclusions depended on cross-sectional statistical analysis. Compared with coincidental sharing between unrelated individuals, out-of-frame TCR alpha sequences shared between twins had an excess of sequences with low generation probability. Out-of-frame TCR alpha sharing in monozygotic twins was systematically underestimated by recombination models, whereas sharing between unrelated individuals was in agreement with the recombination models. A weaker excess of twin sharing was found in beta out-of-frame sequences because the signal-to-noise ratio was lowered by fewer shared sequences. Abundant cord blood beta clonotypes carried fewer insertions; young adult naive repertoires showed a weaker similar trend, while memory repertoires showed none.

Regarding this clonotype: There is no known antigen for this receptor. No base qualities exist here, and no much larger clone lies one base off it.

Every donor in the study was a healthy Caucasian. Three pairs of female monozygotic twins, all aged about 18 to 29 years, made up the twin cohort. Peripheral blood mononuclear cells were used as the source from which RNA for TCR libraries was isolated. Libraries came from 5' RACE. The reads were generated on an Illumina HiSeq 2000. Template switching introduced a universal primer binding site; the final cDNA contained a unique molecular identifier, enabling accurate counting of TCR cDNA molecules. Specific primers in the conserved constant-segment region were used to synthesize first-strand cDNA for TCR alpha and beta chains. Each cDNA library was double barcoded, with a SMART-Mk sample barcode plus Illumina barcodes, to control for contamination. TruSeq adapter sequences and Illumina sample barcodes were added in two successive PCR steps. The TCR alpha and beta cDNA libraries were sequenced on the Illumina HiSeq platform using custom primers. Under the source paper's analysis protocol: MiGEC processed the raw reads to extract unique molecular identifiers, while MiXCR was used to determine the CDR3 positions. Recombination models were inferred per individual with the repgenHMM and IGoR tools using an EM algorithm. Shared clonotype analysis was performed with the tcR package in R, normalizing sharing by the product of cloneset sizes. Out-of-frame nonproductive sequences were analyzed to study raw recombination free of thymic and clonal selection effects. TCRdb trimmed public reads at Q25 via fastp, called clones via MiXCR and kept in-frame beta chains. One record per CDR3 amino acid sequence lists the most common genes and DNA. The V and J calls come from TCRdb's annotation, not from the publication. The sample includes hundreds of thousands of distinct CDR3 sequences, with around 20% observed a single time. The ten top clones hold around 4.5% of the sample.

V is trimmed back by 5 bases and J by 8 bases, and the junction contains 19 bases that no gene match accounts for. Inclusive of the bounding cysteine and phenylalanine, the CDR3 is 17 residues long. The CDR3 DNA has 51 bases and is translated from base 1. These records were also assigned to another study, of T cells expressing NK-cell markers. In that second paper, the authors write: Under 10 donors provided sorted CD3+CD56+NKG2C+, CD3+CD56+NKG2C- and CD3+CD56-NKG2C+ T-cell subsets, whose TCR beta-chain repertoires were profiled. Among the eight sequenced donors, seven were HCMV-seropositive and one was HCMV-seronegative. In several experiments an anti-gammadeltaTCR antibody was added to restrict sorting to alphabetaTCR-expressing T cells. For more than 5 donors, the dominant CD3+CD56+NKG2C+ clonotypes were among the top 10 CD8+ clonotypes and accounted for roughly 1.0-8% of CD8+ T cells. Those dominant clonotypes were again the most abundant among CD3+CD56-NKG2C+ cells in several donors, at roughly 25-60.1%. It remained unclear whether the expanded NKG2C-expressing T cell clones were specific for HCMV antigens. All eight donors whose samples were sequenced were randomly selected healthy volunteers, three of them men and five women. To determine HCMV serostatus, a commercial ELISA kit was used to detect HCMV-specific IgG in serum. For five or six donors, unsorted PBMC were also used to sequence bulk peripheral blood T-cell repertoires. MIGEC handled demultiplexing of the reads and grouping by UMI, while MiTCR was used to assemble and quantify clonotypes. To exclude erroneous sequences, any TCR cDNA sequence not supported by at least two reads was discarded. The tcR package was used for downstream repertoire analysis, with clonotypes matched between fractions based on CDR3 nucleotide sequence plus V segment. VDJmatch was used to annotate antigen specificity against VDJdb, with one amino acid substitution allowed in CDR3.

This clonotype originated in a woman aged 18-30 years in good health. Sequenced material: PBMCs. This chain is built from TRBV12-3 or TRBV12-4 and TRBJ2-3; 7 bases in the junction line up with TRBD2. The CDR3 is CASSPDGQRGLLGTQYF. The bases are TGTGCCAGCAGTCCGGACGGCCAGCGGGGACTTCTTGGTACGCAGTATTTT.